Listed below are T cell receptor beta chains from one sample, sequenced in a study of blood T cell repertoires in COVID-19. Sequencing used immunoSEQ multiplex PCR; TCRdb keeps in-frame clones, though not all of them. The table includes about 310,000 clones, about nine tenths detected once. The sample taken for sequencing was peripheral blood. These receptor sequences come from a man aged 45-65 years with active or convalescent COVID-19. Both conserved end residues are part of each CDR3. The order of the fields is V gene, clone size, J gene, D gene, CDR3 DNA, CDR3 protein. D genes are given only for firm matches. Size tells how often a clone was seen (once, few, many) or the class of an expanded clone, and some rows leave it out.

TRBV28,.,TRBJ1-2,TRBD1,TGTGCCAGCAGTTCCGACAGGGGGACCTATGGCTACACCTTC,CASSSDRGTYGYTF
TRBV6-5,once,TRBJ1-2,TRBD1,TGTGCCAGCAGTCAGGGGGTCTATGGCTACACCTTC,CASSQGVYGYTF
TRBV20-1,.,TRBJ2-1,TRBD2,TGCAGTGCTAGTTCTCCGGGACTAGCGGGAAATGAGCAGTTCTTC,CSASSPGLAGNEQFF
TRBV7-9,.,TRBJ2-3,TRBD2,TGTGCCAGCAGCTTGGCCCTAGCGGGGAAAAGCACAGATACGCAGTATTTT,CASSLALAGKSTDTQYF
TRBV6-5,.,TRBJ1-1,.,TGTGCCAGCAGTTACCGTGAGGGCTTGAACACTGAAGCTTTCTTT,CASSYREGLNTEAFF
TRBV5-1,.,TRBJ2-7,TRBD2,TGCGCCAGCAGCTTGCGCGGGGAGGGGTACGAGCAGTACTTC,CASSLRGEGYEQYF
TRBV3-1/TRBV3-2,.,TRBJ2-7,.,TGTGCCAGCAGCCTTACGGGACTCCCCTACGAGCAGTACTTC,CASSLTGLPYEQYF
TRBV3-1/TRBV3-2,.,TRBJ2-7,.,TGTGCCAGCAGCCAAGATGCGGGTCCCCATTACGAGCAGTACTTC,CASSQDAGPHYEQYF
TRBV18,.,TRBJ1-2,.,TGTGCCAGCTCATCAGCGGTCGGGGACTATGGCTACACCTTC,CASSSAVGDYGYTF
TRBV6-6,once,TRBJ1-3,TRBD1,TGTGCCAGCAGTTACACCGGGACAGCAGGAAACACCATATATTTT,CASSYTGTAGNTIYF
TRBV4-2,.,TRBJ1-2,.,TGTGCCAGCAGCCAAGATCGGGGGGGCTACTATGGCTACACCTTC,CASSQDRGGYYGYTF
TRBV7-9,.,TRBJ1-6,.,TGTGCCAGCAGCTTAATGGGGGCTTATTCACCCCTCCACTTT,CASSLMGAYSPLHF
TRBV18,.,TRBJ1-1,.,TGTGCCACCTTACCGCCCGGGTACACTGAAGCTTTCTTT,CATLPPGYTEAFF
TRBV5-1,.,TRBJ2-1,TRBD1,TGCGCCAGCAGCTTGGGGACAGGGGCCAATGAGCAGTTCTTC,CASSLGTGANEQFF